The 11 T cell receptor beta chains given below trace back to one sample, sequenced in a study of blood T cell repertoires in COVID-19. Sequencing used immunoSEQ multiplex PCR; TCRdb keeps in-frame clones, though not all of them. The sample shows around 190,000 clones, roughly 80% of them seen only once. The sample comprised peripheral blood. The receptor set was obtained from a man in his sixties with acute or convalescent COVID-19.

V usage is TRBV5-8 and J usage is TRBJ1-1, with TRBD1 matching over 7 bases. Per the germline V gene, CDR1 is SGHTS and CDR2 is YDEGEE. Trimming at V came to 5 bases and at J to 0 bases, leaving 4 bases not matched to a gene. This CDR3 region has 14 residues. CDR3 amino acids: CASSHRGMNTEAFF. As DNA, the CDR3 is TGTGCCAGCAGTCACAGGGGAATGAACACTGAAGCTTTCTTT.

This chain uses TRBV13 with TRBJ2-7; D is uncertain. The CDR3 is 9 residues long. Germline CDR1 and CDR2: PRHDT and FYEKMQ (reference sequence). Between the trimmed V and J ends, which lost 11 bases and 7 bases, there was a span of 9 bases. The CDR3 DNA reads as TGTGCCGCTCCCCGGGAGCAGTACTTC. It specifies CAAPREQYF. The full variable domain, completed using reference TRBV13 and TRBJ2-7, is AAGVIQSPRHLIKEKRETATLKCYPIPRHDTVYWYQQGPGQDPQFLISFYEKMQSDKGSIPDRFSAQQFSDYHSELNMSSLELGDSALYFCAAPREQYFGPGTRLTVT.

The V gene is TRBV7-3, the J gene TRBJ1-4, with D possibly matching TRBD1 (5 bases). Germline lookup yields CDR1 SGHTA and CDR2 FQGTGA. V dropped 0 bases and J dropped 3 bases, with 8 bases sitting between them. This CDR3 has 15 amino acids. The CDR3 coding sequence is TGTGCCAGCAGCTTAACGGGGGGATCTAATGAAAAACTGTTTTTT. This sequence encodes CASSLTGGSNEKLFF. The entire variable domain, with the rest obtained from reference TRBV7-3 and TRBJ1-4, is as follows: GAGVSQTPSNKVTEKGKYVELRCDPISGHTALYWYRQSLGQGPEFLIYFQGTGAADDSGLPNDRFFAVRPEGSVSTLKIQRTERGDSAVYLCASSLTGGSNEKLFFGSGTQLSVL.

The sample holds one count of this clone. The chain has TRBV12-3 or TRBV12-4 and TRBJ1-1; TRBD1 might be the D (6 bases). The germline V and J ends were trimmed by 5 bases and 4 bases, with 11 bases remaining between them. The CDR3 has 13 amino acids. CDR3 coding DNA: TGTGCCAGCAGTCTGGGGGCAGCCACTGAAGCTTTCTTT. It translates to CASSLGAATEAFF.

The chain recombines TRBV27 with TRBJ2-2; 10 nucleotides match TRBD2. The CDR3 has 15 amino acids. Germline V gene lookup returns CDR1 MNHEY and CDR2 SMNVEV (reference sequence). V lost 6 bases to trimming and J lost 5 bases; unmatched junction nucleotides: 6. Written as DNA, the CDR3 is TGTGCCAGCAGCATACTAGCGGGAAAAACCGGGGAGCTGTTTTTT. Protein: CASSILAGKTGELFF.

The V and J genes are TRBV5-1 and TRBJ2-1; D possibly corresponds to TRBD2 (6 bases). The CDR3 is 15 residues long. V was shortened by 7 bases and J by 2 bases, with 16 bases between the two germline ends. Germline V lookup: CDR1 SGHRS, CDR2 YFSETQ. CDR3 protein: CASAFDTGAYNEQFF. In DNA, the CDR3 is TGCGCCAGCGCCTTTGATACGGGAGCCTACAATGAGCAGTTCTTC.

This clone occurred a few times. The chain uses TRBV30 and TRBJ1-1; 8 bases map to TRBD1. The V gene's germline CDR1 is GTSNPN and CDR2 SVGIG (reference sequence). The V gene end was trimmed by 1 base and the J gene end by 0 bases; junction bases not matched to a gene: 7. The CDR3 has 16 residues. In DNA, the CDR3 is TGTGCCTGGAGTGACCGGGACAGGCGACTGAACACTGAAGCTTTCTTT. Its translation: CAWSDRDRRLNTEAFF.

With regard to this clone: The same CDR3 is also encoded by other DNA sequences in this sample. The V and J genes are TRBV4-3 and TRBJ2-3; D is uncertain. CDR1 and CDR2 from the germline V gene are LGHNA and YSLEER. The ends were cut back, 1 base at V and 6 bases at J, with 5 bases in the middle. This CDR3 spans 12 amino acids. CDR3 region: CASSQGADTQYF. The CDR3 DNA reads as TGCGCCAGCAGCCAAGGGGCCGATACGCAGTATTTT.

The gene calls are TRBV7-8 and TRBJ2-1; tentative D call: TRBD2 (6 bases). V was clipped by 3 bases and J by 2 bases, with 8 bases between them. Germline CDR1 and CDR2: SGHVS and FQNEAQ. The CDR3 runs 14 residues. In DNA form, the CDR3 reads TGTGCCAGCAGCTTGCGGGGAACCTACAATGAGCAGTTCTTC. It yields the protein CASSLRGTYNEQFF.

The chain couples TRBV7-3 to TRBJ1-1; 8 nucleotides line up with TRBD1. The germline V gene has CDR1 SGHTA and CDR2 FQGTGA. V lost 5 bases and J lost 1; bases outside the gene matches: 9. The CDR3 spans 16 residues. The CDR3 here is CASSISGGWANTEAFF. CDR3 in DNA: TGTGCCAGCAGCATCTCAGGGGGCTGGGCGAACACTGAAGCTTTCTTT.

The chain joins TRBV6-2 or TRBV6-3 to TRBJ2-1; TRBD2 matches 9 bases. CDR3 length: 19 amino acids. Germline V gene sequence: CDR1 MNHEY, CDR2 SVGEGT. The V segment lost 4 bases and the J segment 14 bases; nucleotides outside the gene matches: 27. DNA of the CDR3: TGTGCCAGCAGTTTGGGGGCGAGGCGGGGGGGCCAAATAAATAATCGGGAGTTCTTC. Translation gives CASSLGARRGGQINNREFF.